These 10 T cell receptor beta chains were all obtained from the same sample, sequenced in a study of CD8+CD57+ T cells in acquired aplastic anemia. The study profiled TCR beta VDJ and CDR3 using genomic DNA as template. TCRdb re-derived calls from the reads in MiXCR, one entry per CDR3 protein. This sample has a few hundred thousand distinct CDR3 sequences; less than 60% occur once, and the top ten carry just under 20%. CD8+CD57+ cell expansion had been shown by flow cytometry in patients chosen for sequencing. Sequenced: sorted CD4+, CD8+, or CD8+CD57+ T cells (not recorded which) from PBMCs. These receptors all come from a human donor with aplastic anemia.

The chain couples TRBV7-8 to TRBJ1-1; no clear D. CDR1 is SGHVS and CDR2 is FQNEAQ in the germline V gene. The V and J ends lost 1 base and 11 bases respectively, with 17 bases between them. This CDR3 contains 14 residues. CDR3 DNA sequence: TGTGCCAGCAGCTTAGGACCTCGAGGGCAGGAGGCTTTCTTT. Protein: CASSLGPRGQEAFF.

This clonotype was recorded a few times. The rearrangement joins TRBV6-6 to TRBJ2-7; D is possibly TRBD2 (5 bases). There are 13 residues in the CDR3. V shed 3 bases and J shed 1 base, with 7 bases lying between them. Germline values: CDR1 MNHNY, CDR2 SVGAGI (reference sequence). The CDR3 DNA reads as TGTGCCAGCAGTTATGAGGGTTCCTACGAGCAGTACTTC. Protein product: CASSYEGSYEQYF.

There are a few counts of this clonotype. V is TRBV20-1 and J is TRBJ2-5; 7 positions agree with TRBD2. Germline-derived CDR1 and CDR2 are DFQATT and SNEGSKA (reference sequence). The CDR3 is 14 residues long. Losses at the gene ends were 1 base for V and 4 bases for J; bases not matched to a gene: 6. Here the CDR3 reads CSARAWGGGETQYF. CDR3 nucleotide sequence: TGCAGTGCTAGAGCCTGGGGGGGGGGAGAGACCCAGTACTTC.

The sample holds many counts of this clonotype. V is TRBV25-1 and J is TRBJ1-3; TRBD1 matches 8 bases. The V gene's germline CDR1 is MGHDK and CDR2 SYGVNS. V dropped 6 bases and J dropped 2; count of bases not matched to a gene: 0. The CDR3 spans 13 residues. The CDR3 sequence: CASRQGAGNTIYF. DNA for the CDR3: TGTGCCAGCAGACAGGGGGCTGGAAACACCATATATTTT.

Points on this clonotype: This sequence may be a read error, since a much larger clone differs from it by one base. CDR3 in DNA: TGTGCCAGCAGCCAAAGCCCGCACGAGGGGACAGGGGATTGGCGGACAGATACGCAGTATTTT. Translated: CASSQSPHEGTGDWRTDTQYF. The chain couples TRBV14 to TRBJ2-3, with 10 bases that match TRBD1. CDR3 length: 21 amino acids. Germline values: CDR1 SGHDN, CDR2 FVKESK. The V and J ends lost 2 bases and 3 bases, in that order; junction bases with no gene match: 20.

This clonotype appeared many times. The chain recombines TRBV20-1 with TRBJ2-7; maybe TRBD1 (5 bases). Per germline, CDR1 DFQATT and CDR2 SNEGSKA (reference sequence). With 0 bases removed from V and 3 bases from J, the gap between germline ends came to 9 bases. This CDR3 is 13 amino acids long. In DNA, the CDR3 is TGCAGTGCTAGAGATCCCCAGGGCTACGAGCAGTACTTC. This gives the protein CSARDPQGYEQYF.

The rearrangement joins TRBV2 to TRBJ1-6; 7 nucleotides agree with TRBD1. Germline V CDR1 and CDR2: SNHLY, FYNNEI. The CDR3 is 14 residues long. J was trimmed by 0 bases and V by 11 bases; bases with no gene match: 4. CDR3 in amino acids: CASRGSSYNSPLHF. The CDR3 bases are TGTGCCTCCAGGGGGAGCTCCTATAATTCACCCCTCCACTTT.

The V gene is TRBV6-1, the J gene TRBJ2-3; D gene unclear. Per germline, CDR1 MNHNS and CDR2 SASEGT. The CDR3 totals 15 residues. Trimming removed 1 base from V and 4 bases from J, with 12 bases in between. CDR3 nucleotides: TGTGCCAGCAGTGAAGTGGGATTATCTCCAGATACGCAGTATTTT. As protein: CASSEVGLSPDTQYF.

This clonotype was seen only once. V usage is TRBV15 and J usage is TRBJ1-5, with D possibly matching TRBD1 (5 bases). V gave up 9 bases and J gave up 1 base, with 10 bases separating them. There are 13 residues in the CDR3. Germline V gene data show CDR1 as LNHNV and CDR2 as YYDKDF (reference sequence). CDR3 amino acids: CATSRQSNQPQHF. Written as DNA, the CDR3 is TGTGCCACGTCAAGACAGAGCAATCAGCCCCAGCATTTT.

Details on this clonotype: This clone may be a read error of a much larger clone one base away. The rearrangement links TRBV20-1 to TRBJ2-3; no definite D call. The assigned J gene may be wrong: the sequence end matches TRBJ1-5 better. CDR3 size: 13 residues. Germline V gene lookup returns CDR1 DFQATT and CDR2 SNEGSKA (reference sequence). CDR3 nucleotides: TGCAGTGCTTCCCGCCCTTCAAGTAATACGCAGCATTTT. Translated, it gives CSASRPSSNTQHF.